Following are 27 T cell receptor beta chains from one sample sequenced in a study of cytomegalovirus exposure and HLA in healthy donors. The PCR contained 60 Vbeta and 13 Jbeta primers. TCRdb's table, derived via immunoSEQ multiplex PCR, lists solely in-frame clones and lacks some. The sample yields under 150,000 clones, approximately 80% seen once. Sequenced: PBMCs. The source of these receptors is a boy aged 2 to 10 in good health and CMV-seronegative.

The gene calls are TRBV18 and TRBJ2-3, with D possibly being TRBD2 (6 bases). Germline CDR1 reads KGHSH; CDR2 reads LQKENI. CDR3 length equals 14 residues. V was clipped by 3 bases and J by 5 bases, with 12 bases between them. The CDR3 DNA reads TGTGCCAGCTCACCCCCGGGAGCCGGAGATACGCAGTATTTT. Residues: CASSPPGAGDTQYF.

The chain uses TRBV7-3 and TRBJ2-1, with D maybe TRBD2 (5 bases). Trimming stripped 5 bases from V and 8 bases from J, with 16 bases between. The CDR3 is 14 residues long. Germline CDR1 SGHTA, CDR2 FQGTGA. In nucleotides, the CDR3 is TGTGCCAGCAGCCCGAGGGCCGGGTACGATGAGCAGTTCTTC. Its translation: CASSPRAGYDEQFF.

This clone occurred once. This CDR3 reads CASSSHEAERNEQYV. The DNA of the CDR3 is TGTGCCAGCAGTTCCCACGAGGCAGAGCGGAACGAGCAGTACGTC. The chain has TRBV6-6 and TRBJ2-7, with D possibly matching TRBD2 (5 bases). Trimming removed 4 bases at V and 5 bases at J, with 18 bases between. Per germline, CDR1 MNHNY and CDR2 SVGAGI (reference sequence). The CDR3 has 15 amino acids.

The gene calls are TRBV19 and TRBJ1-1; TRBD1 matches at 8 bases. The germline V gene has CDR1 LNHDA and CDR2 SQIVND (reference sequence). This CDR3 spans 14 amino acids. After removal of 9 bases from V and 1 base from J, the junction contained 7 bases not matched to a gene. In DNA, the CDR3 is TGTGCCAGCACCGACAGGGGTGAGAACACTGAAGCTTTCTTT. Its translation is CASTDRGENTEAFF.

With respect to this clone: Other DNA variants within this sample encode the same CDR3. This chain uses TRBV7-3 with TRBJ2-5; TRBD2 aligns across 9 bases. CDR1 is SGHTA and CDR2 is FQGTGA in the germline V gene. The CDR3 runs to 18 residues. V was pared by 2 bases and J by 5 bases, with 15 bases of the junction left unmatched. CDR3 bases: TGTGCCAGCAGCTTAGGGAGGCTAGCGGGATTCACGACGGAGACCCAGTACTTC. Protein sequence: CASSLGRLAGFTTETQYF.

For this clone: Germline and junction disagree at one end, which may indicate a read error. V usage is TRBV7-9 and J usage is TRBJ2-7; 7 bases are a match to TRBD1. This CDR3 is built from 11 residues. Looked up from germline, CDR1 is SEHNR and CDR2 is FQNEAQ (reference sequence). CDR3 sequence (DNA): TGTTCCAGTATACAGGGGTACGAGCAGTACTTC. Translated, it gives CSSIQGYEQYF.

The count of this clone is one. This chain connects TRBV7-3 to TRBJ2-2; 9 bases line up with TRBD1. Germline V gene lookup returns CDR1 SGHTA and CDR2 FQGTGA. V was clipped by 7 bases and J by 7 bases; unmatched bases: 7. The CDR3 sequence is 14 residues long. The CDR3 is CASTGDRASGELFF. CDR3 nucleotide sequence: TGTGCCAGCACCGGGGACAGGGCAAGCGGGGAGCTGTTTTTT.

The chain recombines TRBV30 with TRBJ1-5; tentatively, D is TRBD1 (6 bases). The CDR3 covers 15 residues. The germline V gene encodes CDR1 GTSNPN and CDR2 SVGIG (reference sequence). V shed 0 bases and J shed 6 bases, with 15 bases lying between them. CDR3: CAWSVLGGAGQPQHF. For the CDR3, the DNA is TGTGCCTGGAGTGTATTGGGGGGGGCTGGTCAGCCCCAGCATTTT.

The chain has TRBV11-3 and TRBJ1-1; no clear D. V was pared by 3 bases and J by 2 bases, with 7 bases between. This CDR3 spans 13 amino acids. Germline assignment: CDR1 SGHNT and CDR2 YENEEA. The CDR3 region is CASSFSVNTEAFF. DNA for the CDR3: TGTGCCAGCAGCTTTTCAGTCAACACTGAAGCTTTCTTT.

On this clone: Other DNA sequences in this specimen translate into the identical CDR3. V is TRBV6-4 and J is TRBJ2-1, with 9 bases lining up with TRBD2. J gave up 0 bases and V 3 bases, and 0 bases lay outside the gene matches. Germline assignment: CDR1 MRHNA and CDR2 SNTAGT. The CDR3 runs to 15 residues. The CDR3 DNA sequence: TGTGCCAGCAGTGAGCGGGGGGGCTCCTACAATGAGCAGTTCTTC. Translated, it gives CASSERGGSYNEQFF.

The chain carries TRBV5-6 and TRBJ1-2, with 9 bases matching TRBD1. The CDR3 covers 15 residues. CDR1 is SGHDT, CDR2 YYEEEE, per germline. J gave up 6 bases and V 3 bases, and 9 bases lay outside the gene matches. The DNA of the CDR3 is TGTGCCAGCAGCTGGGGGACAGGGTCGAGGAATGGCTACACCTTC. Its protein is CASSWGTGSRNGYTF. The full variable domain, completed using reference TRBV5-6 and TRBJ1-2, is DAGVTQSPTHLIKTRGQQVTLRCSPKSGHDTVSWYQQALGQGPQFIFQYYEEEERQRGNFPDRFSGHQFPNYSSELNVNALLLGDSALYLCASSWGTGSRNGYTFGSGTRLTVV.

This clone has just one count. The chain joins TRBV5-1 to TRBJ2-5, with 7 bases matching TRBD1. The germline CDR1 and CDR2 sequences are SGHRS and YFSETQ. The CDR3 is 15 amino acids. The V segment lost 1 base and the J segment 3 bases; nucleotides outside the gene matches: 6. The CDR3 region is CASSLTGDREETQYF. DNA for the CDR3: TGCGCCAGCAGCTTGACAGGAGACAGGGAAGAGACCCAGTACTTC.

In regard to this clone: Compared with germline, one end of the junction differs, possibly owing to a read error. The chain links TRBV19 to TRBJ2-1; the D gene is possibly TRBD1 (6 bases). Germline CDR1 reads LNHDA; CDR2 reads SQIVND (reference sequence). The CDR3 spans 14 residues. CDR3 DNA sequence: TGTGCCGGTAGTATGGGGGCATCCTACAATGAGCAGTTCTTC. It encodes CAGSMGASYNEQFF. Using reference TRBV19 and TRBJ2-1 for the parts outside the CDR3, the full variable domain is DGGITQSPKYLFRKEGQNVTLSCEQNLNHDAMYWYRQDPGQGLRLIYYSQIVNDFQKGDIAEGYSVSREKKESFPLTVTSAQKNPTAFYLCAGSMGASYNEQFFGPGTRLTVL.

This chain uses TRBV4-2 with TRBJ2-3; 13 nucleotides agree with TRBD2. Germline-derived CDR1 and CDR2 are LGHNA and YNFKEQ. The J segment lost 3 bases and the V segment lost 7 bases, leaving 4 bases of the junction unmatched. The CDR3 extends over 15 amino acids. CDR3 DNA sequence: TGTGCCAGCACCAGGACTAGCGGGAGAACAGATACGCAGTATTTT. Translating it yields CASTRTSGRTDTQYF.

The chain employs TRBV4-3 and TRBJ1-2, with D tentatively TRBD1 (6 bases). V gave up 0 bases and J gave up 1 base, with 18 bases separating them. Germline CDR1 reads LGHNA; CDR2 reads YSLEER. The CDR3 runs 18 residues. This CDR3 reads CASSQDRWTADINYGYTF. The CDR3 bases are TGCGCCAGCAGCCAAGATCGTTGGACAGCCGACATTAACTATGGCTACACCTTC.

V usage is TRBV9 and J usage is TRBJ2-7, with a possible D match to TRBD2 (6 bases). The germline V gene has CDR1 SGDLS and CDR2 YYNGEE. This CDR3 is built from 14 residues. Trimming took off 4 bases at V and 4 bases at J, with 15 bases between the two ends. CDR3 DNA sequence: TGTGCCAGCAGCCCCCGGGACTCCCTATACGAGCAGTACTTC. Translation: CASSPRDSLYEQYF.

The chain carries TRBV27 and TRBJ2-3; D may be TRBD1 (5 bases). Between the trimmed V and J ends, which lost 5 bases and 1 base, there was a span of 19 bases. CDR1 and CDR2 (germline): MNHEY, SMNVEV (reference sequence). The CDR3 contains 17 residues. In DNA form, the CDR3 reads TGTGCCAGCAGTCCCCCGCGACAGCCCCAACGCACAGATACGCAGTATTTT. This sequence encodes CASSPPRQPQRTDTQYF.

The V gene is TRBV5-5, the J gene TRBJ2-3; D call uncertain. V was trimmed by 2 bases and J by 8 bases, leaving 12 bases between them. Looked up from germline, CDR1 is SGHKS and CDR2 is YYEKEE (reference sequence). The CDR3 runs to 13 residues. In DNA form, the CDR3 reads TGTGCCAGCAGCTTAGATCTCGGTTCTACGCAGTATTTT. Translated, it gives CASSLDLGSTQYF.

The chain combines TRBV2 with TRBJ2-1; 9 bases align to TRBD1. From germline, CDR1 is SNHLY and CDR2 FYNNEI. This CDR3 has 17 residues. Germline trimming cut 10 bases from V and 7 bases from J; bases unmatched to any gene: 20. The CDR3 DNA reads TGTGCCATCCTCGGATATTCTGGGACAGGGCTGTTAAATGAGCAGTTCTTC. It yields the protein CAILGYSGTGLLNEQFF.

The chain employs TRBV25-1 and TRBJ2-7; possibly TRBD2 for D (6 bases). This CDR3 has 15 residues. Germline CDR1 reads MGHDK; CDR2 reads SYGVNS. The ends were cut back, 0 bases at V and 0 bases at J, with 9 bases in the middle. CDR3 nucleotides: TGTGCCAGCAGTGAATACGGGACTGTCTCCTACGAGCAGTACTTC. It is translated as CASSEYGTVSYEQYF.

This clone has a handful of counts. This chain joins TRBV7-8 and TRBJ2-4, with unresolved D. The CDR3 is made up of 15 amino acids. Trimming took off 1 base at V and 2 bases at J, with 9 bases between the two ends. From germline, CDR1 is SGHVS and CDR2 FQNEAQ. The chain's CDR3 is CASSLGSGSKNIQYF. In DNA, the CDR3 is TGTGCCAGCAGCTTAGGGAGTGGGTCCAAAAACATTCAGTACTTC.

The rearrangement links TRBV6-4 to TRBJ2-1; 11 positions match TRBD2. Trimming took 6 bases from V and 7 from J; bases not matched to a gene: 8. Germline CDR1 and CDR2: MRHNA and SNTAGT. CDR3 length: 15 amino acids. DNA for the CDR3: TGTGCCAGCAGCGGGACTAGCGGTCCGATAAATGAGCAGTTCTTC. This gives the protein CASSGTSGPINEQFF.

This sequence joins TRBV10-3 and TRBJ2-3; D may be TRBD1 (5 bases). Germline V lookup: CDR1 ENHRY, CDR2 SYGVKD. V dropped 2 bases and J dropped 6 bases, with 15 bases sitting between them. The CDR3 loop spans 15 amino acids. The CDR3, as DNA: TGTGCCATCAGTGAGGCCCTCCAGGGTAGTGATACGCAGTATTTT. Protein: CAISEALQGSDTQYF.

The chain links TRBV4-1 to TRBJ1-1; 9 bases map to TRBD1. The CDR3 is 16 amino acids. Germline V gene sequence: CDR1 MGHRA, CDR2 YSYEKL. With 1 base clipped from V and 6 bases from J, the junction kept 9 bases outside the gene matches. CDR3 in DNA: TGCGCCAGCAGCCAAGTATCTACGGACAGGGGCGCTGAAGCTTTCTTT. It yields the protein CASSQVSTDRGAEAFF.

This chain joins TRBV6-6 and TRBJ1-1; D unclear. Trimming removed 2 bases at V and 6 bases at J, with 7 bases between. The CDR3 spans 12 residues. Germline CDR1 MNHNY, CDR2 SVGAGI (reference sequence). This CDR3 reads CASSYGGAEAFF. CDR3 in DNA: TGTGCCAGCAGTTACGGCGGGGCTGAAGCTTTCTTT.

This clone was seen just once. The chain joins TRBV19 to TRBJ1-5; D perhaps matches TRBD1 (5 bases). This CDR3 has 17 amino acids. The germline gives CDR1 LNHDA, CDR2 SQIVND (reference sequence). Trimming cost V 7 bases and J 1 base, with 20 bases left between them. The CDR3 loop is CASTSMGGPLSNQPQHF. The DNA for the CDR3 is TGTGCCAGTACCTCGATGGGGGGTCCCTTGAGCAATCAGCCCCAGCATTTT.

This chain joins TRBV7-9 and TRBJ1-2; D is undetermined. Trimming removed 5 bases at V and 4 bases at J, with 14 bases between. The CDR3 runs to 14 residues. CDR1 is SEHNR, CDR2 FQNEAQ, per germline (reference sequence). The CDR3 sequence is CASSPRTETYGYTF. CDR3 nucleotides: TGTGCCAGCAGCCCGCGGACTGAGACCTATGGCTACACCTTC.